The clone carrying this T cell receptor (beta chain) came up many times. The investigators amplified TCR beta CDR3 regions from RNA transcripts. A set of HTBI primers served as the primers for a first-round RT-PCR of the TCR CDR3. From the multiplex PCR reads, TCRdb called clonotypes with MiXCR, one entry per CDR3 protein. The table records fewer than 650,000 distinct CDR3 sequences, roughly 13% of them present only once. The CDR3 is 16 residues long. V dropped 0 bases and J dropped 2; count of bases not matched to a gene: 6. Germline assignment: CDR1 MNHNY and CDR2 SVGAGI (reference sequence). The sample belongs to a study of T cells in Graves' hyperthyroidism and ophthalmopathy.

Sequencing input: blood. The gene calls are TRBV6-6 and TRBJ2-7; TRBD1 matches 8 bases. This sequence was found in a woman aged 25-40 years with Graves' hyperthyroidism that later progressed to Graves' ophthalmopathy. CDR3 sequence reads: CASSYSRGQGPYEQYF. The CDR3 bases are TGTGCCAGCAGTTACTCTCGAGGACAGGGCCCCTACGAGCAGTACTTC.